These 7 T cell receptor beta chains came from one sample sequenced in a study of T cells in Graves' hyperthyroidism and ophthalmopathy. RNA transcripts provided the source from which TCR beta CDR3 regions were amplified. The study used the HTBI primer set for a first-round RT-PCR of the TCR CDR3. TCRdb used MiXCR to reprocess the multiplex PCR reads, holding one entry per CDR3 protein. This table holds roughly 500,000 distinct CDR3 sequences, 40% to 50% found once. Specimen: peripheral blood or thyroid tissue (not recorded which). These receptors all come from an adult woman with Graves' disease, either hyperthyroidism or ophthalmopathy (not recorded which).

The V call is TRBV20-1, the J call TRBJ2-7, with D uncertain. This CDR3 contains 13 residues. Germline CDR1 is DFQATT and CDR2 is SNEGSKA (reference sequence). Trimming cost V 1 base and J 2 bases, with 9 bases left between them. The CDR3 nucleotides are TGCAGTGCTAGAGGGGTCGGAACCTACGAGCAGTACTTC. This codes for CSARGVGTYEQYF.

V gene TRBV20-1 combines with J gene TRBJ1-1; D is ambiguous. CDR1 and CDR2 (germline): DFQATT, SNEGSKA (reference sequence). Trimming stripped 0 bases from V and 5 bases from J, with 10 bases between. The CDR3 spans 13 residues. In DNA, the CDR3 is TGCAGTGCTAGAGATTTCCGAGTGACTGAAGCTTTCTTT. Translated, it gives CSARDFRVTEAFF.

V and J are TRBV5-5 and TRBJ1-2; D uncertain. The CDR3 contains 14 residues. Trimming left V 4 bases short and J 7 bases short, with 17 bases between. CDR1 and CDR2 from the germline V gene are SGHKS and YYEKEE (reference sequence). The CDR3 protein is CASSPSTHPFGYTF. The CDR3 DNA reads as TGTGCCAGCAGCCCATCTACGCACCCATTTGGCTACACCTTC.

In its sample, this clonotype was seen many times. The CDR3 DNA sequence: TGCGCCAGCAGCCCCTCGACTAGCGGGATTTACGAGCAGTACTTC. The encoded protein is CASSPSTSGIYEQYF. The chain recombines TRBV5-1 with TRBJ2-7; TRBD2 aligns across 11 bases. The V gene end was trimmed by 4 bases and the J gene end by 4 bases; junction bases not matched to a gene: 7. From germline, CDR1 is SGHRS and CDR2 YFSETQ. The CDR3 is 15 residues long.

The J gene is TRBJ2-7, the V gene TRBV7-2, with D tentatively TRBD1 or TRBD2 (5 bases each). This CDR3 has 15 residues. Trimming removed 6 bases at V and 6 bases at J, with 21 bases between. CDR1 and CDR2 from the germline V gene are SGHTA and FQGNSA. In nucleotides, the CDR3 is TGTGCCAGCAGTGCTCGGGACCCCATTGTGGTCGAGCAGTACTTC. It translates to CASSARDPIVVEQYF.

In this sample, this clonotype turned up a few times. This may be a read error, as it is one base from a much larger clone. The chain combines TRBV29-1 with TRBJ1-1; possible D gene TRBD1, 5 bases. The CDR3 is 13 residues long. The germline CDR1 and CDR2 sequences are SQVTM and ANQGSEA. CDR3 in DNA: TGCGGCGTTGCGCAGGGAAGGAACACTGAAGCTTTCTTT. Translating gives CGVAQGRNTEAFF.

This clonotype appeared a single time. Germline is not matched at one junction end, which may reflect a read error. V usage is TRBV6-1 and J usage is TRBJ1-5; D unresolved. CDR1 and CDR2 from the germline V gene are MNHNS and SASEGT. The CDR3 contains 14 residues. In nucleotides, the CDR3 is TGTGTCAGCAGTGCCAGACAAGTCAATCAGCCCCAGCATTTT. This encodes CVSSARQVNQPQHF.